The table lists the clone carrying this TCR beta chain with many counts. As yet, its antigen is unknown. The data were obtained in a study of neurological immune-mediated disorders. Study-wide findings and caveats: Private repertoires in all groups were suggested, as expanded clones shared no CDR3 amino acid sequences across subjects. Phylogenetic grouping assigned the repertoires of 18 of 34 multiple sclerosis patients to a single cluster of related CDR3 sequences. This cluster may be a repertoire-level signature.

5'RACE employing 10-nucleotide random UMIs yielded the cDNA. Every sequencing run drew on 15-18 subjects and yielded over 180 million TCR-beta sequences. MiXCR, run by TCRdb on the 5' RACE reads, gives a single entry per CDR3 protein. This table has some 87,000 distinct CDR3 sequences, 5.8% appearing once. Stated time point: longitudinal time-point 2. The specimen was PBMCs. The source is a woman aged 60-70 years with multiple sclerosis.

The CDR3 spells CASSFEEKLFF. For the CDR3, the DNA is TGCGCCAGCAGCTTTGAGGAAAAACTGTTTTTT. The V and J genes are TRBV5-1 and TRBJ1-4; unclear D gene. The germline V gene encodes CDR1 SGHRS and CDR2 YFSETQ. This CDR3 has 11 amino acids. Trimming took 2 bases from V and 8 from J, leaving 4 bases between them.